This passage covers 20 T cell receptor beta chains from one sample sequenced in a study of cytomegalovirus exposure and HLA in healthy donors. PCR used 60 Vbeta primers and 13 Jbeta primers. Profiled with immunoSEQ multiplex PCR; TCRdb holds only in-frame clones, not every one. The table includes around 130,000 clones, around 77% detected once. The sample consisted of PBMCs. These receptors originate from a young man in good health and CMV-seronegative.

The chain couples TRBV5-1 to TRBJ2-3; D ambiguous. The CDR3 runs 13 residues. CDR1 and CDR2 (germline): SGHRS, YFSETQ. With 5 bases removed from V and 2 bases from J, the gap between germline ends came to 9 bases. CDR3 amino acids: CASRENPTDTQYF. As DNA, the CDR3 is TGCGCCAGCAGAGAGAATCCCACAGATACGCAGTATTTT.

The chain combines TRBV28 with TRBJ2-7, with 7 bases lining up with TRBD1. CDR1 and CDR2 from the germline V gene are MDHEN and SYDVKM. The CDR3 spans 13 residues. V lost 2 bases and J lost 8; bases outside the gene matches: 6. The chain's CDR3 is CASSLDRVTQQYF. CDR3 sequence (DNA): TGTGCCAGCAGTTTAGACAGGGTTACGCAGCAGTACTTC.

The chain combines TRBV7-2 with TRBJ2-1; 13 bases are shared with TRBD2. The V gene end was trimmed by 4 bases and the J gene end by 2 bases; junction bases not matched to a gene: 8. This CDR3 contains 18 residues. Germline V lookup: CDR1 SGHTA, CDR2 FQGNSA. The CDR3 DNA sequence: TGTGCCAGCAGCTCGGGGACTAGCGGGGAGTTCCCCTACAATGAGCAGTTCTTC. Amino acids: CASSSGTSGEFPYNEQFF.

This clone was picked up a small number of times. CDR3 nucleotides: TGCGCCAGCAGCTTGGTGACAGGGAAGGCCACTGAAGCTTTCTTT. This translates into CASSLVTGKATEAFF. V and J are TRBV5-1 and TRBJ1-1; TRBD1 aligns across 7 bases. The CDR3 runs to 15 residues. The junction had 6 bases not matched to a gene; V was cut back by 0 bases and J by 4 bases. Per the germline V gene, CDR1 is SGHRS and CDR2 is YFSETQ. Using reference TRBV5-1 and TRBJ1-1 for the parts outside the CDR3, the full variable domain is KAGVTQTPRYLIKTRGQQVTLSCSPISGHRSVSWYQQTPGQGLQFLFEYFSETQRNKGNFPGRFSGRQFSNSRSEMNVSTLELGDSALYLCASSLVTGKATEAFFGQGTRLTVV.

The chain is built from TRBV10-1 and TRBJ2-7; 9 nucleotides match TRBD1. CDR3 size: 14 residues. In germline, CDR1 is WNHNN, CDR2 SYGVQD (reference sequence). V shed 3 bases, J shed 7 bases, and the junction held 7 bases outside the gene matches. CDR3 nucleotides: TGCGCCAGCAGTGAAGGGACAGGGTCTGGAGAGCAGTACTTC. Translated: CASSEGTGSGEQYF.

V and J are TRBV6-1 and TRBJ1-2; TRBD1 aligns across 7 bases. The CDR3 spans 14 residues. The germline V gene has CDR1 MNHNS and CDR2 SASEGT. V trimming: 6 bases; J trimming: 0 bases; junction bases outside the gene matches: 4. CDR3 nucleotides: TGTGCCAGCAGCGACCAGGGGGCTAACTATGGCTACACCTTC. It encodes CASSDQGANYGYTF.

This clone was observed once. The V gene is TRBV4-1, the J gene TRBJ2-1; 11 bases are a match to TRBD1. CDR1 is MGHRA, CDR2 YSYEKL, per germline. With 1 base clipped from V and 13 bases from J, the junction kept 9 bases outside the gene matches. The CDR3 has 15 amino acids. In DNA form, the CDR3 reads TGCGCCAGCAGCCAAGGGGGAGCCGGGACAGGGGGACAGTTCTTC. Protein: CASSQGGAGTGGQFF.

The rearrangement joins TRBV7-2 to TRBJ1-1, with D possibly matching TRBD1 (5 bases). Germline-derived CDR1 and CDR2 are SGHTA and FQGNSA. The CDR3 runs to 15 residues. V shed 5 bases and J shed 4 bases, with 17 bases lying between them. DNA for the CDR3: TGTGCCAGCAGCCCCGGCGGGGGTGATGTCACTGAAGCTTTCTTT. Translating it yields CASSPGGGDVTEAFF.

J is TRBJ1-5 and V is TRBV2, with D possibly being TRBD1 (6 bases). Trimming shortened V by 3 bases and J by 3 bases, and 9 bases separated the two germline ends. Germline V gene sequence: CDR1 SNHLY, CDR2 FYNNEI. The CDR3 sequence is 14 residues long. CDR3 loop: CASSDRGFNQPQHF. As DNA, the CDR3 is TGTGCCAGCAGTGACAGGGGATTCAATCAGCCCCAGCATTTT.

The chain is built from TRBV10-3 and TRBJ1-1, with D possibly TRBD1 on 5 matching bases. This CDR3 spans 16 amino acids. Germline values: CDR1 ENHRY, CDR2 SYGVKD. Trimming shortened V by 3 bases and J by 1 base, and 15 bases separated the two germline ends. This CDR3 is CAISDLGRGGNTEAFF. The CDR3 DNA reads TGTGCCATCAGTGACCTCGGACGGGGGGGGAACACTGAAGCTTTCTTT.

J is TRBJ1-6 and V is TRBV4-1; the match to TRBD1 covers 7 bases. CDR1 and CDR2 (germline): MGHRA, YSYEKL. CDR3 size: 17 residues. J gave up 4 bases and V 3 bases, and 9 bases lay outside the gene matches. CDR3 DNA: TGCGCCAGCAGCCACGACATCGAGACAGGGTATAATTCACCCCTCCACTTT. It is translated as CASSHDIETGYNSPLHF.

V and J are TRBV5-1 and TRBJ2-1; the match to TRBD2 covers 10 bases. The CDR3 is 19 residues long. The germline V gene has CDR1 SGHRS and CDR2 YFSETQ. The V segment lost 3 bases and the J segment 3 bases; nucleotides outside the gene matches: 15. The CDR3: CASSWGDLSGGIRYNEQFF. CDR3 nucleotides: TGCGCCAGCAGCTGGGGGGACCTTAGCGGGGGGATCCGCTACAATGAGCAGTTCTTC.

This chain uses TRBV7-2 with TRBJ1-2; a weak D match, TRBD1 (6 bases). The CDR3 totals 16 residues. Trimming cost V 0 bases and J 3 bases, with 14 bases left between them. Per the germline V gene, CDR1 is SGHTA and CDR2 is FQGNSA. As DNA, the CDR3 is TGTGCCAGCAGCTTAGCTTACAGGGTCCCCTACTATGGCTACACCTTC. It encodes CASSLAYRVPYYGYTF.

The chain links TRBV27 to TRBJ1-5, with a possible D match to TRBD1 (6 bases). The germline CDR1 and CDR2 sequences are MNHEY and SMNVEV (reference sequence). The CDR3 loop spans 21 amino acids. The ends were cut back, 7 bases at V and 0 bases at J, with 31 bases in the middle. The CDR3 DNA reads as TGTGCCAGCACCCGGGCAGGTGGGGGAGTTGACAGGCCTTATAGCAATCAGCCCCAGCATTTT. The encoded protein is CASTRAGGGVDRPYSNQPQHF.

CDR3 amino acids: CASRNAGGGYEQYF. The DNA for the CDR3 is TGTGCCAGCAGAAATGCTGGGGGAGGCTACGAGCAGTACTTC. The genes are TRBV7-2 and TRBJ2-7, with TRBD2 as a possible D gene (6 bases). From germline, CDR1 is SGHTA and CDR2 FQGNSA. There are 14 residues in the CDR3. Trimming shortened V by 6 bases and J by 3 bases, and 15 bases separated the two germline ends.

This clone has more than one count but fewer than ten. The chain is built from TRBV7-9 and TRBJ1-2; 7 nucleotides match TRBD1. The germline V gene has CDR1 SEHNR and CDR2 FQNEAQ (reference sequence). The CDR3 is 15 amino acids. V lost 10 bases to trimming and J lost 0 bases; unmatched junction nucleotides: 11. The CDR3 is CAIYRQGLANYGYTF. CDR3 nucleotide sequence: TGTGCCATTTACCGACAGGGTCTCGCTAACTATGGCTACACCTTC.

CDR3 nucleotides: TGTGCCAGCAGCCTCATCGGAGGACAGAGCTCTGGAAACACCATATATTTT. Translation: CASSLIGGQSSGNTIYF. The chain has TRBV16 and TRBJ1-3; a possible D gene is TRBD1 (6 bases). The CDR3 is made up of 17 amino acids. Per germline, CDR1 KGHSY and CDR2 FQNENV. The V end was cut by 4 bases, the J end by 0 bases, with 16 bases between.

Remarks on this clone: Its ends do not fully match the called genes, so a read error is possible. CDR3 residues: CASSLEGGLTDAFF. The CDR3 bases are TGCGCCAGCAGCTTGGAAGGGGGTTTAACTGATGCTTTCTTT. V usage is TRBV5-1 and J usage is TRBJ1-1, with D possibly being TRBD1 (6 bases). Germline-derived CDR1 and CDR2 are SGHRS and YFSETQ. The CDR3 totals 14 residues.

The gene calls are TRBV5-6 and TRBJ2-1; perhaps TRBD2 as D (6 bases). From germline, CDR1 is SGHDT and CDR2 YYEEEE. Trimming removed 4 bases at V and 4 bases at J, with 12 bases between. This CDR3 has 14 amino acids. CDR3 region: CASSLWDWYNEQFF. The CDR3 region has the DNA TGTGCCAGCAGCCTGTGGGACTGGTACAATGAGCAGTTCTTC.

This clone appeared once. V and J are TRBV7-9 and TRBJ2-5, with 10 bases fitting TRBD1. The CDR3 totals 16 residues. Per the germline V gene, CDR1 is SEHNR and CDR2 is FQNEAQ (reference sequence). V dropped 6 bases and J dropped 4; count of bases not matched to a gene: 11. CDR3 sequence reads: CASSSSGTGVPETQYF. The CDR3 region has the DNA TGTGCCAGCAGTTCTTCCGGGACAGGGGTTCCAGAGACCCAGTACTTC.